These 16 T cell receptor beta chains were sequenced from one sample in a study of graft-versus-host responses after intestinal transplantation. The antigens for these receptors are not known. Sequenced by immunoSEQ multiplex PCR; TCRdb stores in-frame clones only, minus some. The sample carries tens of thousands of clones, about 93% recorded once. The sample consisted of unstimulated CD8+ T cells sorted from spleen or lymph node cells, taken before transplant. These receptors were taken from a human donor who was the organ donor for an intestinal transplant.

This rearrangement joins TRBV6-5 to TRBJ2-1; TRBD2 is a possible D gene (6 bases). CDR1 and CDR2 from the germline V gene are MNHEY and SVGAGI. The CDR3 sequence is 13 residues long. The V end lost 1 base, the J end lost 9 bases, and 10 bases lay between the germline ends. CDR3 sequence: CASSYYGGSEQFF. The CDR3 DNA follows: TGTGCCAGCAGTTACTACGGGGGAAGTGAGCAGTTCTTC.

The rearrangement uses TRBV4-2 and TRBJ2-7, with 7 nucleotides matching TRBD2. Unmatched junction bases numbered 11, after V lost 3 bases and J lost 0 bases. CDR1 is LGHNA and CDR2 is YNFKEQ in the germline V gene. This CDR3 is built from 17 residues. The CDR3 DNA reads as TGTGCCAGCAGCCATAATCTAGCGGAAACGAGCTCCTACGAGCAGTACTTC. Its translation: CASSHNLAETSSYEQYF.

The J gene is TRBJ2-3, the V gene TRBV6-5; no definite D call. The CDR3 loop spans 15 amino acids. Germline CDR1 reads MNHEY; CDR2 reads SVGAGI. V lost 5 bases and J lost 1, with 13 bases in between. The DNA of the CDR3 is TGTGCCAGCAGTAACAACCACGGAGGCACAGATACGCAGTATTTT. Its translation: CASSNNHGGTDTQYF.

The chain carries TRBV27 and TRBJ1-5, with 11 bases matching TRBD1. This CDR3 contains 17 residues. Trimming cost V 8 bases and J 4 bases; bases outside gene matches: 13. The germline gives CDR1 MNHEY, CDR2 SMNVEV (reference sequence). For the CDR3, the DNA is TGTGCCAGCGGACCATACCGGGACAGGGGGGGGAATCAGCCCCAGCATTTT. Translating gives CASGPYRDRGGNQPQHF.

This clone was detected only once. The V gene is TRBV7-2, the J gene TRBJ2-3, with 9 nucleotides matching TRBD2. V lost 1 base to trimming and J lost 4 bases; unmatched junction nucleotides: 9. Germline V lookup: CDR1 SGHTA, CDR2 FQGNSA. CDR3 size: 17 residues. CDR3 sequence reads: CASSLDGASGESDTQYF. For the CDR3, the DNA is TGTGCCAGCAGCTTAGATGGTGCTAGCGGGGAATCAGATACGCAGTATTTT.

This chain uses TRBV7-9 with TRBJ2-2; D is perhaps TRBD1 (5 bases). The CDR3 totals 13 residues. In germline, CDR1 is SEHNR, CDR2 FQNEAQ (reference sequence). The V end was cut by 8 bases, the J end by 2 bases, with 9 bases between. The CDR3: CASQGENTGELFF. CDR3 nucleotides: TGTGCCAGCCAAGGGGAAAACACCGGGGAGCTGTTTTTT.

This clone appeared a few times. The chain carries TRBV6-6 and TRBJ1-2; D unclear. V was trimmed by 2 bases and J by 4 bases, leaving 8 bases between them. CDR3 length equals 13 residues. From germline, CDR1 is MNHNY and CDR2 SVGAGI (reference sequence). CDR3 amino acids: CASSYVAGYGYTF. The CDR3, as DNA: TGTGCCAGCAGTTACGTGGCGGGCTATGGCTACACCTTC.

This sequence joins TRBV28 and TRBJ2-1; weak D call: TRBD2 (5 bases). CDR1 and CDR2 from the germline V gene are MDHEN and SYDVKM. Trimming cost V 6 bases and J 5 bases, with 20 bases left between them. This CDR3 spans 16 amino acids. CDR3 sequence (DNA): TGTGCCAGCAGCCCGCCGGGGTCCGGGCTAGACAATGAGCAGTTCTTC. Protein product: CASSPPGSGLDNEQFF.

Points on this clone: In this CDR3 the conserved last residue, phenylalanine or tryptophan, is missing, so a read error is likely. No DNA is shown, since the ends of the CDR3 on it are uncertain; the CDR3 is the one TCRdb lists. This chain links TRBV21-1 with TRBJ2-7; TRBD2, as called in the table, went unchecked against the DNA. TRBV21-1 corresponds to a pseudogene. The CDR3 has 9 amino acids, counting both end residues. The CDR3: CASSKGGRG.

V usage is TRBV27 and J usage is TRBJ2-7; D is unclear. Per germline, CDR1 MNHEY and CDR2 SMNVEV (reference sequence). V was cut by 6 bases and J by 4 bases, with 13 bases left in between. The CDR3 is 13 residues long. DNA for the CDR3: TGTGCCAGCAGCTCTACCATTCTGTACGAGCAGTACTTC. Protein sequence: CASSSTILYEQYF.

The V call is TRBV11-1, the J call TRBJ1-1, with D unclear. CDR1 SGHAT and CDR2 FQDESV come from the germline V gene (reference sequence). The CDR3 runs 14 residues. Trimming took off 3 bases at V and 1 base at J, with 9 bases between the two ends. CDR3 sequence reads: CASSFTEGNTEAFF. The CDR3 region has the DNA TGTGCCAGCAGCTTCACCGAGGGGAACACTGAAGCTTTCTTT.

V and J are TRBV7-6 and TRBJ2-7; 13 bases align to TRBD2. The CDR3 is made up of 14 amino acids. Germline CDR1 is SGHVS and CDR2 is FNYEAQ. The J segment lost 5 bases and the V segment lost 5 bases, leaving 3 bases of the junction unmatched. The CDR3 DNA reads as TGTGCCAGCAGCCAAGGACTAGCGGGAGACGAGCAGTACTTC. This translates into CASSQGLAGDEQYF.

The V call is TRBV27, the J call TRBJ2-2; 8 bases fit TRBD1. This CDR3 region has 14 residues. Germline trimming cut 6 bases from V and 7 bases from J; bases unmatched to any gene: 7. CDR1 and CDR2 from the germline V gene are MNHEY and SMNVEV (reference sequence). The CDR3: CASSNTGGFGELFF. CDR3 DNA sequence: TGTGCCAGCAGCAACACAGGGGGATTCGGGGAGCTGTTTTTT.

The CDR3 loop reads CASRSGSYSGNTIYF. For the CDR3, the DNA is TGTGCCAGCAGATCCGGTTCCTACTCTGGAAACACCATATATTTT. The chain employs TRBV7-2 and TRBJ1-3, with D hard to call. Trimming cost V 6 bases and J 0 bases, with 12 bases left between them. The CDR3 has 15 residues. Germline V lookup: CDR1 SGHTA, CDR2 FQGNSA.

The rearrangement links TRBV2 to TRBJ2-5; 14 nucleotides match TRBD2. V was clipped by 7 bases and J by 3 bases; unmatched bases: 13. This CDR3 has 18 residues. CDR1 and CDR2 from the germline V gene are SNHLY and FYNNEI. CDR3 nucleotides: TGTGCCAGCACCAGGGGGCTTCCGGGACTAGCGGGGGAAGAGACCCAGTACTTC. Protein product: CASTRGLPGLAGEETQYF.

This clone was recorded once. The chain recombines TRBV10-2 with TRBJ2-7; 10 nucleotides align to TRBD2. Germline values: CDR1 WSHSY, CDR2 SAAADI. There are 16 residues in the CDR3. Unmatched junction bases numbered 11, after V lost 3 bases and J lost 6 bases. As DNA, the CDR3 is TGCGCCAGCAGTGAACCAGCGGGGGGGCGAAGGAGCGAGCAGTACTTC. This encodes CASSEPAGGRRSEQYF.